Listed below are T cell receptor beta chains from one sample, sequenced in a study of early T cells in non-severe SARS-CoV-2 infection. A single record per CDR3 protein comes from TCRdb applying MiXCR to the 5' RACE reads. The sample shows some 91,000 distinct CDR3 sequences, approximately 13% of them seen only once. Sequencing input: whole blood. These receptors originate from an adult who was a healthcare worker with PCR-confirmed SARS-CoV-2 infection or an uninfected control (not recorded which). The CDR3 runs from the conserved cysteine through the conserved F or W. Fields, in order: D gene, J gene, clone size, V gene, CDR3 DNA, CDR3 protein. D genes are given only for firm matches. Expanded clones get a size class; other rows say once, few or many, or leave the size out.

TRBD2 TRBJ2-4 - TRBV20-1 TGCAGTGCTAGAGGACTAGCGGGGGGGTCAAACATTCAGTACTTC CSARGLAGGSNIQYF
- TRBJ1-1 many TRBV6-6 TGTGCCAGCAGTTACTCAGGGAGCGGAGTAGGTGAAGCTTTCTTT CASSYSGSGVGEAFF
- TRBJ2-7 - TRBV11-2 TGTGCCAGCAGCCCCTGGGGGACCGAGCAGTACTTC CASSPWGTEQYF
- TRBJ2-3 many TRBV13 TGTGCCAGCAGCCCCAGCAGTTTAGTCCCGGATACGCAGTATTTT CASSPSSLVPDTQYF
- TRBJ2-5 many TRBV20-1 TGCAGTGCTCCAGCGCACCCACAAGAGACCCAGTACTTC CSAPAHPQETQYF
- TRBJ1-6 many TRBV29-1 TGCAGCGTTGGGGTCGGATCTAATTCACCCCTCCACTTT CSVGVGSNSPLHF
TRBD2 TRBJ2-1 - TRBV28 TGTGCCAGCAGGAAAAGGACTAGCGGGGGGGCCGTTGAGCAGTTCTTC CASRKRTSGGAVEQFF
- TRBJ1-5 many TRBV27 TGTGCCAGCAGTCCCTACCGGACAGACAATCAGCCCCAGCATTTT CASSPYRTDNQPQHF
- TRBJ2-1 many TRBV7-2 TGTGCCAGCAGCTTAGTTCCCGACCGCTACAATGAGCAGTTCTTC CASSLVPDRYNEQFF
- TRBJ2-5 - TRBV28 TGTGCCAGCAGTTTAGCAAAAGAGACCCAGTACTTC CASSLAKETQYF
TRBD2 TRBJ2-3 few TRBV7-9 TGTGCCAGCAACAAAGCGGGGGGGCCTGGTAGCACAGATACGCAGTATTTT CASNKAGGPGSTDTQYF
TRBD2 TRBJ2-1 many TRBV4-3 TGCGCCAGCAGCCAAACCATAGCGGGGGTCTATGAGCAGTTCTTC CASSQTIAGVYEQFF
TRBD1 TRBJ2-2 few TRBV5-1 TGCGCCAGCAGCTCCGGGACAGGGGGCTCCGGGGAGCTGTTTTTT CASSSGTGGSGELFF
- TRBJ1-2 - TRBV5-4 TGTGCCAGCAGCTTTTCGAGTAACTATGGCTACACCTTC CASSFSSNYGYTF
- TRBJ2-2 - TRBV29-1 TGCAGCGTTGCAAAGGCCCCCGGGGAGCTGTTTTTT CSVAKAPGELFF
TRBD2 TRBJ2-1 - TRBV11-2 TGTGCCAGCAGAGGACTAGCGGGGGGGTATGAGCAGTTCTTC CASRGLAGGYEQFF
- TRBJ2-6 many TRBV11-1 TGTGCCAGCAGCTCCCGGGGGATAGTTTTCTCTGGGGCCAACGTCCTGACTTTC CASSSRGIVFSGANVLTF
TRBD1 TRBJ1-2 many TRBV5-6 TGTGCCAGCAGCCCCCTGGGGACAGGGACCAACTATGGCTACACCTTC CASSPLGTGTNYGYTF
- TRBJ1-3 once TRBV21-1 TGTGCCAGCAGCATCTGGGGGAAGGGACAGGGGCGCGGAAACACCATATATTTT CASSIWGKGQGRGNTIYF
TRBD2 TRBJ2-7 many TRBV2 TGTGCCAGCAGTGGCTGGCTAGCGGGACCCTACGAGCAGTACTTC CASSGWLAGPYEQYF
- TRBJ1-1 few TRBV27 TGTGCCAGCAGTTTAATCGGCCCCGTAGGACCTGAAGCTTTCTTT CASSLIGPVGPEAFF
TRBD1 TRBJ2-3 - TRBV28 TGTGCCAGCAGTTTAGTTCACAGGGGTTACACAGATACGCAGTATTTT CASSLVHRGYTDTQYF
- TRBJ2-5 - TRBV3-1 TGTGCCAGCAAATCAGTATCTCATTCCCAAGAGACCCAGTACTTC CASKSVSHSQETQYF
- TRBJ1-1 many TRBV6-6 TGTGCCAGCAGTTACGCCGGCTACGAAGCTTTCTTT CASSYAGYEAFF
- TRBJ2-3 - TRBV7-9 TGTGCCAGCAGGAATGGACTGTACCAAAGAGATACGCAGTATTTT CASRNGLYQRDTQYF
TRBD1 TRBJ1-2 many TRBV28 TGTGCCAGCAGTGGAGGGGGCCAGGGCTACACCTTC CASSGGGQGYTF
- TRBJ1-2 few TRBV28 TGTGCCAGCAGTCCCACGCACGGATCCTATGGCTACACCTTC CASSPTHGSYGYTF
- TRBJ1-2 - TRBV28 TGTGCCAGCAGGGATGACAGATCCTATGGCTACACCTTC CASRDDRSYGYTF
TRBD1 TRBJ1-3 - TRBV3-1 TGTGCCAGCAGCCCTCGGACAGGGTCGACTGGAAACACCATATATTTT CASSPRTGSTGNTIYF
- TRBJ2-5 many TRBV4-2 TGTGCCAGCAGCCGGGAGACTGGCCAAGAGACCCAGTACTTC CASSRETGQETQYF
- TRBJ2-6 - TRBV7-9 TGTGCCAGCGGAGCCTCTGGGGCCAACGTCCTGACTTTC CASGASGANVLTF
TRBD1 TRBJ2-1 few TRBV29-1 TGCAGCGTTGACGGGACAGGGTCGATCAATAAGCAGTTCTTC CSVDGTGSINKQFF
TRBD1 TRBJ2-1 - TRBV7-2 TGTGCCAGCAGCTTAAGACAGGGGGATACCTACAATGAGCAGTTCTTC CASSLRQGDTYNEQFF
- TRBJ2-3 many TRBV7-2 TGTGCCAGCAGCTTCGCGAGCACCAGCTTCACAGATACGCAGTATTTT CASSFASTSFTDTQYF
- TRBJ1-5 few TRBV10-3 TGTGCCATCAGTGAGTCGGTAGAGCCCCAGCATTTT CAISESVEPQHF
- TRBJ1-5 - TRBV12-3/TRBV12-4 TGTGGCAGCAGTTTCGGTAGCAATCAGCCCCAGCATTTT CGSSFGSNQPQHF
- TRBJ1-4 many TRBV18 TGTGCCAGCTCACCACAATCAACTAATGAAAAACTGTTTTTT CASSPQSTNEKLFF
TRBD1 TRBJ2-7 - TRBV18 TGTGCCAGCTCCCAGGGGGCTAGCTACGAGCAGTACTTC CASSQGASYEQYF
- TRBJ1-2 few TRBV7-9 TGTGCCAGCAGCGGAAGGGACTATGGCTACACCTTC CASSGRDYGYTF
TRBD1 TRBJ2-5 - TRBV13 TGTGCCAGCAGCCCCCGGACAGGGGAAAATATTGGAGAGACCCAGTACTTC CASSPRTGENIGETQYF